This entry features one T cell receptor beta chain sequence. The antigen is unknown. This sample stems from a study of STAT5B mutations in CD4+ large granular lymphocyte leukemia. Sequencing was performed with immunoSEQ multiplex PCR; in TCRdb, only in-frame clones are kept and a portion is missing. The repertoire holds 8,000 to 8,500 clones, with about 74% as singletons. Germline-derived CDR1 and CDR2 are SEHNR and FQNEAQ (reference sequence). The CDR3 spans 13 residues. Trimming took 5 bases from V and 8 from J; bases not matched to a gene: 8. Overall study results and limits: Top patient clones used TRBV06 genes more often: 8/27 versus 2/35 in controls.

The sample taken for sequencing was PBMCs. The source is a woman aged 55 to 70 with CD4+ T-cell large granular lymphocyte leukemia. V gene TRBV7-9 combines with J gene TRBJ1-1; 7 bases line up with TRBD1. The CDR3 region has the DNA TGTGCCAGCAGCCCAGGACAGGATGTAGAAGCTTTCTTT. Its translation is CASSPGQDVEAFF.